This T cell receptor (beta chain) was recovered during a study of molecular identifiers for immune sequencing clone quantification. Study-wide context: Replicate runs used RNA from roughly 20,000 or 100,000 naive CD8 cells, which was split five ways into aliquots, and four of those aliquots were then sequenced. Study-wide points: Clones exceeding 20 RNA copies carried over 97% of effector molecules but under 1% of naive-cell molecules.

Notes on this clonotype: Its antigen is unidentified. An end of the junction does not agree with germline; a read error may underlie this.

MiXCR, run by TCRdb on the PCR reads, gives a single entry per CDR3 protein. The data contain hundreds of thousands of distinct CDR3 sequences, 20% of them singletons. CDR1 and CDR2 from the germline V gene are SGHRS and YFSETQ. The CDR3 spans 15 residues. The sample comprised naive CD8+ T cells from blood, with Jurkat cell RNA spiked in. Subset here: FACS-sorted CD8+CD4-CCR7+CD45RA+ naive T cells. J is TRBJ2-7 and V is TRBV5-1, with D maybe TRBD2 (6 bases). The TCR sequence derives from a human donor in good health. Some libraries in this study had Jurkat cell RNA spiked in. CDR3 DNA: TGCGCCAGCAGCAATACGGACACTAGCCCCTACGAGCGGTACTTC. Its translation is CASSNTDTSPYERYF.